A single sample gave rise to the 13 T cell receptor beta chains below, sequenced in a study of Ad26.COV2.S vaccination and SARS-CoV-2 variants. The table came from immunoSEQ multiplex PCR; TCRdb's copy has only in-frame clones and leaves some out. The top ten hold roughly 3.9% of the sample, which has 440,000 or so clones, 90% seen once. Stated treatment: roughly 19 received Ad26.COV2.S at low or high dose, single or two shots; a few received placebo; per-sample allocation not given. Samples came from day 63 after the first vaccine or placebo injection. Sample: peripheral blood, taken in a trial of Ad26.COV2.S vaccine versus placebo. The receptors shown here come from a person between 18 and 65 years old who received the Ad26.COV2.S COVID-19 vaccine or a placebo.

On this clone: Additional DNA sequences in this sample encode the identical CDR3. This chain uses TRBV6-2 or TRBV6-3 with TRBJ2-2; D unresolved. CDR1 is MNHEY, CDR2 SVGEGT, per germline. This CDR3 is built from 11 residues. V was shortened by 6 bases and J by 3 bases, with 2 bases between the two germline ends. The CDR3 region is CASSHTGELFF. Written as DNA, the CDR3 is TGTGCCAGCAGCCACACCGGGGAGCTGTTTTTT.

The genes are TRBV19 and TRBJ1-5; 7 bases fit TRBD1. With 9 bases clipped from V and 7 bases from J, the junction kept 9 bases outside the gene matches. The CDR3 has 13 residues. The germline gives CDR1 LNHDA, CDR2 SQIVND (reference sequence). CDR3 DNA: TGTGCCAGCAACGACAGGGTAGGGCAGCCCCAGCATTTT. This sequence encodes CASNDRVGQPQHF.

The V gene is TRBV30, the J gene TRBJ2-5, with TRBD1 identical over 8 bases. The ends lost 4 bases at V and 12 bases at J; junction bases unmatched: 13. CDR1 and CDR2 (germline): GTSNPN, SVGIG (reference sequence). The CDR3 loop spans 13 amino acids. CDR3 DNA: TGTGCCTGGACACAGTCGACAGGGGTATACGAGTACTTC. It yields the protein CAWTQSTGVYEYF. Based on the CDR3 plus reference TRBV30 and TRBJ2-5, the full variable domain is SQTIHQWPATLVQPVGSPLSLECTVEGTSNPNLYWYRQAAGRGLQLLFYSVGIGQISSEVPQNLSASRPQDRQFILSSKKLLLSDSGFYLCAWTQSTGVYEYFGPGTRLLVL.

The CDR3 spells CASRQQGAPGNEQFF. CDR3 DNA sequence: TGTGCCAGCAGGCAACAGGGGGCGCCAGGCAATGAGCAGTTCTTC. The chain has TRBV2 and TRBJ2-1; 9 bases line up with TRBD1. Germline lookup yields CDR1 SNHLY and CDR2 FYNNEI. Germline trimming cut 6 bases from V and 6 bases from J; bases unmatched to any gene: 9. This CDR3 is 15 amino acids long.

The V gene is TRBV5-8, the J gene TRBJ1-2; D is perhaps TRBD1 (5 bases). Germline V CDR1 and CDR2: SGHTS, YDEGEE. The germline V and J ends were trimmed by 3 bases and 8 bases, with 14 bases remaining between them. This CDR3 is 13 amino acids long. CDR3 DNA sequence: TGTGCCAGCAGCTCCTGGGGGGGGGACGGCTACACCTTC. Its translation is CASSSWGGDGYTF.

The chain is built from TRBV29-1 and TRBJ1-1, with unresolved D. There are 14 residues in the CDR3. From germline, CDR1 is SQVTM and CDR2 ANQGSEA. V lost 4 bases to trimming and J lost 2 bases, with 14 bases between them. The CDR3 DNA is TGCAGCGTTGCCCCTAGACTACTTAACACTGAAGCTTTCTTT. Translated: CSVAPRLLNTEAFF.

The chain's CDR3 is CASRRVKDGELFF. The CDR3 region has the DNA TGTGCCAGCCGCAGGGTTAAGGACGGGGAGCTGTTTTTT. The chain is built from TRBV6-5 and TRBJ2-2; TRBD1 might be the D (5 bases). Germline V gene data show CDR1 as MNHEY and CDR2 as SVGAGI. With 8 bases removed from V and 7 bases from J, the gap between germline ends came to 14 bases. The CDR3 runs 13 residues.

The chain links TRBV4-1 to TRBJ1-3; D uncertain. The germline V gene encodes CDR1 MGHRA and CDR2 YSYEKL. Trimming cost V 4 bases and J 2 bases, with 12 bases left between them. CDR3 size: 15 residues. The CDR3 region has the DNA TGCGCCAGCAGCCCCGGGCACACTGCTGGAAACACCATATATTTT. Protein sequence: CASSPGHTAGNTIYF.

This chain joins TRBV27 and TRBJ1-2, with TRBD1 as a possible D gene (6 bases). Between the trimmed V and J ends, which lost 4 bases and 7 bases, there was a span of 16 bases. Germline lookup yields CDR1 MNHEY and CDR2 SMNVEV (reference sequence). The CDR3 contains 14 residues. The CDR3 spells CASSSSGGRFGYTF. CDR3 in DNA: TGTGCCAGCAGTTCGTCTGGGGGGCGTTTTGGCTACACCTTC.

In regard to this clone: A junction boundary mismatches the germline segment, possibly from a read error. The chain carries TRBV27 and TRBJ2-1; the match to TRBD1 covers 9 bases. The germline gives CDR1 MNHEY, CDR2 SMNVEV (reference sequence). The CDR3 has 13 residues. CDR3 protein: CASSRPRDRVRIF. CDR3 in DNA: TGTGCCAGCAGCCGCCCTCGGGACAGGGTACGGATCTTC.

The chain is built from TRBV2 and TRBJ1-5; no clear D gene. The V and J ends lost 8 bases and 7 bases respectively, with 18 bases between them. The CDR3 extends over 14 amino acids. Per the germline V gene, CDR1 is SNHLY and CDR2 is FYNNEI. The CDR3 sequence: CASSPEGRRQPQHF. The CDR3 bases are TGTGCCAGCTCTCCCGAAGGGCGGAGACAGCCCCAGCATTTT.

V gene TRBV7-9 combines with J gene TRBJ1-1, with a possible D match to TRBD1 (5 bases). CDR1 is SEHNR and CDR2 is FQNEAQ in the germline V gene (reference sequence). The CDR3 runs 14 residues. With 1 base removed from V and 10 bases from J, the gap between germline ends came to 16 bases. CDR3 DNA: TGTGCCAGCAGCTTAGGCCAGGGTGGAAACGGAGCTTTCTTT. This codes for CASSLGQGGNGAFF. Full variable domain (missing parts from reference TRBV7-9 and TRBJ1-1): DTGVSQNPRHKITKRGQNVTFRCDPISEHNRLYWYRQTLGQGPEFLTYFQNEAQLEKSRLLSDRFSAERPKGSFSTLEIQRTEQGDSAMYLCASSLGQGGNGAFFGQGTRLTVV.

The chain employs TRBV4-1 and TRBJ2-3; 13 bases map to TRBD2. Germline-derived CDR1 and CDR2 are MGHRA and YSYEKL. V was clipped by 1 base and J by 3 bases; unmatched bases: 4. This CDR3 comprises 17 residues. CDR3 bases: TGCGCCAGCAGCCAAGCACTAGCGGGAGGGCCTACAGATACGCAGTATTTT. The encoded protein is CASSQALAGGPTDTQYF.